This TCR beta chain comes out of a study of T-cell memory formation after mild COVID-19. The V end lost 1 base, the J end lost 9 bases, and 11 bases lay between the germline ends. The CDR3 has 13 residues. Constant-segment-primed 5'RACE gave TCR alpha and TCR beta cDNA libraries with sample barcodes and UMIs. TCRdb redid the calling of the 5' RACE reads with MiXCR, one entry per CDR3 protein. The sample gives hundreds of thousands of distinct CDR3 sequences, about 20% of which show up once; roughly 9.1% is in the top ten. The V and J genes are TRBV12-3 or TRBV12-4 and TRBJ2-3; D is uncertain. The sequenced sample consisted of PBMCs or a T cell subset sorted from them (not recorded which). The sequence came from an adult woman who had mild COVID-19 (a few samples of this study predate the infection). Cell type and time point are not known. CDR3 nucleotide sequence: TGTGCCAGCAGTTTAGTCTTAGAGCGCACGCAGTATTTT. Its protein is CASSLVLERTQYF.